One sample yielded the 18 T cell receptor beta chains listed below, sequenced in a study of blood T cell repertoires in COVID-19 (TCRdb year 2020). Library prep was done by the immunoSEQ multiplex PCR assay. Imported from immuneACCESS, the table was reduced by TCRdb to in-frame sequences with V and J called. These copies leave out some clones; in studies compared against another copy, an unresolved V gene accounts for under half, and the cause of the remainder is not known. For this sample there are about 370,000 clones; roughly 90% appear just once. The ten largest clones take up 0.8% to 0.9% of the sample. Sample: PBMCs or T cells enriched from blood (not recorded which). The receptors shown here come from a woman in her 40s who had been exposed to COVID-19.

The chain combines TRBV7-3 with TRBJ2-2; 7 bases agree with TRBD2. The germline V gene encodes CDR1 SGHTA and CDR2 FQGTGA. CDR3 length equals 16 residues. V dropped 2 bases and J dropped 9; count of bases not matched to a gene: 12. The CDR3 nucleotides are TGTGCCAGCAGCTTATCGAGGGAGGGCCTGCACAGGGAGCTGTTTTTT. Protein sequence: CASSLSREGLHRELFF.

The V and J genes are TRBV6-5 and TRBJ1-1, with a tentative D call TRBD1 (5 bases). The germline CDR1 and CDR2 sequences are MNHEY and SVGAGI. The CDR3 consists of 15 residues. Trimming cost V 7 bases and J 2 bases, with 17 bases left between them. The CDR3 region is CASTKRGGFNTEAFF. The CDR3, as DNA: TGTGCCAGCACCAAAAGGGGAGGGTTTAACACTGAAGCTTTCTTT.

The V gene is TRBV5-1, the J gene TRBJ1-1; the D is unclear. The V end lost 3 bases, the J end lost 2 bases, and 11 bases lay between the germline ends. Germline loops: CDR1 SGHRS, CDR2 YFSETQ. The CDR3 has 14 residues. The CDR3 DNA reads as TGCGCCAGCAGCTATCACGGAGCAAACACTGAAGCTTTCTTT. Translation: CASSYHGANTEAFF.

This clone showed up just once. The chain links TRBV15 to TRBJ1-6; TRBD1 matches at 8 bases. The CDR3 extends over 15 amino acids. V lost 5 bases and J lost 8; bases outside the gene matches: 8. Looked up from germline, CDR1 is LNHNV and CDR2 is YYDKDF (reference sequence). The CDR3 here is CATSPSDRDDSPLHF. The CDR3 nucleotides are TGTGCCACCAGCCCTTCGGACAGGGATGATTCACCCCTCCACTTT.

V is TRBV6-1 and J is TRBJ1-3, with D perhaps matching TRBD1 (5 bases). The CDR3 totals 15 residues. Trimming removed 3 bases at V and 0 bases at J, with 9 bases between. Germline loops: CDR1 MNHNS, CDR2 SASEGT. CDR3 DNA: TGTGCCAGCAGTGACGGTAGGGGCTCTGGAAACACCATATATTTT. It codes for CASSDGRGSGNTIYF.

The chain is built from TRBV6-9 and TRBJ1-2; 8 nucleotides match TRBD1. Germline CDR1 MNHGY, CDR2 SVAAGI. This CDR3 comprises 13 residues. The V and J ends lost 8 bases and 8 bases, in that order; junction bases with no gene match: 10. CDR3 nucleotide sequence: TGTGCCAGCCGTTCAGGGGGCGCGAGGGGCTACACCTTC. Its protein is CASRSGGARGYTF.

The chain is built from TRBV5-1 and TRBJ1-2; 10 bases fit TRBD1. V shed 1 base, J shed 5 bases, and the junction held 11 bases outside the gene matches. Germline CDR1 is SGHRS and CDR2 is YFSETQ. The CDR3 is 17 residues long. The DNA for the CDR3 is TGCGCCAGCAGCTTGAAGACCGGGACAGGGGCGGGGTATGGCTACACCTTC. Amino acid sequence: CASSLKTGTGAGYGYTF.

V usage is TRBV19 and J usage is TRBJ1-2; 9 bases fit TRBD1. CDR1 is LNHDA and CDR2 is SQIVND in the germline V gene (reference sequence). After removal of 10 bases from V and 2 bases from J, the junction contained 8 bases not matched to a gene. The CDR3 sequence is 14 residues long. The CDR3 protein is CATTDGQGNYGYTF. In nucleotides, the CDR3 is TGTGCCACGACTGACGGACAGGGGAACTATGGCTACACCTTC.

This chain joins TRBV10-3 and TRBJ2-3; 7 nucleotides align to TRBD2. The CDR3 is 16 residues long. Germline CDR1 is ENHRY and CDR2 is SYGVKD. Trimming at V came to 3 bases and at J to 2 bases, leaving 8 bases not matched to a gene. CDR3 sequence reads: CAISDPGLPNTDTQYF. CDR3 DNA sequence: TGTGCCATCAGTGACCCGGGACTACCCAACACAGATACGCAGTATTTT.

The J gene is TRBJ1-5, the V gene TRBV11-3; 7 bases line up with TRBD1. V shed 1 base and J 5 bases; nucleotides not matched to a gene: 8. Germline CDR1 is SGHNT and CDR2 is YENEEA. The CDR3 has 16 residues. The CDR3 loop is CASSLAAAGGYQPQHF. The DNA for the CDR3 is TGTGCCAGCAGCTTAGCGGCTGCAGGGGGTTATCAGCCCCAGCATTTT.

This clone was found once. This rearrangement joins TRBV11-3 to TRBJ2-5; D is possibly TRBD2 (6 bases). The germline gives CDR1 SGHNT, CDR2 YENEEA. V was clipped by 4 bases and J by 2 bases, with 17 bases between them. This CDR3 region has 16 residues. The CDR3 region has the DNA TGTGCCAGCAGCTGGGTCCTCGGGGGAGTTCAAGAGACCCAGTACTTC. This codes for CASSWVLGGVQETQYF.

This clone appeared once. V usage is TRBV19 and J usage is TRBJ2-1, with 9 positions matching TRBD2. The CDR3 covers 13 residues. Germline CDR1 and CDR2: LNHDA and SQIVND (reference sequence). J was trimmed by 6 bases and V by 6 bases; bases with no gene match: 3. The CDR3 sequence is CASRGTSRNEQFF. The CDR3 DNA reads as TGTGCCAGTAGAGGGACTAGCCGCAATGAGCAGTTCTTC. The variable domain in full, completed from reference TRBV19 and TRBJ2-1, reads DGGITQSPKYLFRKEGQNVTLSCEQNLNHDAMYWYRQDPGQGLRLIYYSQIVNDFQKGDIAEGYSVSREKKESFPLTVTSAQKNPTAFYLCASRGTSRNEQFFGPGTRLTVL.

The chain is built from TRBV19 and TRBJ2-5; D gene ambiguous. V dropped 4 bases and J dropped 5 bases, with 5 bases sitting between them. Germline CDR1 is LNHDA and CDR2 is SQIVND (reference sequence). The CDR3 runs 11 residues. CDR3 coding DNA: TGTGCCAGTAGTAACTTCGAGACCCAGTACTTC. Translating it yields CASSNFETQYF.

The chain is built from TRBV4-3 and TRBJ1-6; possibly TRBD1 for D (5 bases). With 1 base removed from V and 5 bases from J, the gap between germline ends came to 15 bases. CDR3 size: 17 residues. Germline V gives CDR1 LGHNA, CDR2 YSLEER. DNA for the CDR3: TGCGCCAGCAGCCAAGGGCGGGGGTGGGCCAATAATTCACCCCTCCACTTT. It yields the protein CASSQGRGWANNSPLHF.

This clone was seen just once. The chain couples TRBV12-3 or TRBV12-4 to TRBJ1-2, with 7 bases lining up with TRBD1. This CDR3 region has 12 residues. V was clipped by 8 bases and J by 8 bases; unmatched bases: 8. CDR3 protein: CASATGAGGYTF. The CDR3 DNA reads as TGTGCCAGCGCCACAGGGGCGGGAGGCTACACCTTC.

This CDR3 reads CASSPTGGVNTEAFF. In nucleotides, the CDR3 is TGTGCCAGCTCACCGACAGGGGGCGTTAACACTGAAGCTTTCTTT. The J gene is TRBJ1-1, the V gene TRBV18; 10 bases are a match to TRBD1. Germline trimming cut 3 bases from V and 2 bases from J; bases unmatched to any gene: 3. Germline CDR1 KGHSH, CDR2 LQKENI. The CDR3 length is 15 residues.

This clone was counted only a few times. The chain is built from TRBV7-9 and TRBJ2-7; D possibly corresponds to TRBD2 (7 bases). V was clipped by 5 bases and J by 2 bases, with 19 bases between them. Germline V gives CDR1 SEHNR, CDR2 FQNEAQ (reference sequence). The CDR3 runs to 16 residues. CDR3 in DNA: TGTGCCAGCAGCACAACCCTTTTGGGGGGGCCCTACGAGCAGTACTTC. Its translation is CASSTTLLGGPYEQYF.

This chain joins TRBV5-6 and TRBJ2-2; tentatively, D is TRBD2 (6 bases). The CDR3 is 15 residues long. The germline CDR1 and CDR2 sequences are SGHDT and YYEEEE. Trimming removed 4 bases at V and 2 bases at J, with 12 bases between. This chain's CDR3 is CASSGDFGNTGELFF. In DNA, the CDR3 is TGTGCCAGCAGCGGGGACTTTGGAAACACCGGGGAGCTGTTTTTT.